This passage covers 10 T cell receptor beta chains from one sample sequenced in a study of STAT3 mutations in large granular lymphocyte leukemia. Antigens for these TCRs are unknown. Clones were read by immunoSEQ multiplex PCR, and TCRdb kept only the in-frame ones, dropping some. The data contain roughly 30,000 clones, about 83% of them seen just once; the ten biggest clones take up approximately 31%. Study conclusions and caveats: Every T-cell large granular lymphocyte leukemia patient had at least one immunodominant TCR beta clonotype.

Sequenced material: peripheral blood mononuclear cells. Receptors were obtained from a woman aged 45-65 years with T-cell large granular lymphocyte leukemia. Some clones in this sample may be carry-over from other donors' samples.

This chain uses TRBV7-2 with TRBJ2-3; weak D call: TRBD1 (5 bases). V lost 5 bases to trimming and J lost 2 bases, with 11 bases between them. Germline CDR1 SGHTA, CDR2 FQGNSA. The CDR3 has 14 residues. The CDR3 bases are TGTGCCAGCAGCCTAGACAGATCCACAGATACGCAGTATTTT. Translating it yields CASSLDRSTDTQYF.

V gene TRBV7-9 combines with J gene TRBJ2-7, with D unclear. The CDR3 covers 12 residues. V lost 3 bases and J lost 2, with 5 bases in between. Germline lookup yields CDR1 SEHNR and CDR2 FQNEAQ (reference sequence). The CDR3 sequence: CASSLVTYEQYF. CDR3 coding DNA: TGTGCCAGCAGCTTGGTGACCTACGAGCAGTACTTC.

The chain recombines TRBV27 with TRBJ1-2; the D gene is possibly TRBD1 (5 bases). CDR1 is MNHEY and CDR2 is SMNVEV in the germline V gene (reference sequence). This CDR3 is 15 amino acids long. The germline V and J ends were trimmed by 5 bases and 0 bases, with 13 bases remaining between them. The CDR3 loop reads CASSQSGGSNYGYTF. CDR3 nucleotide sequence: TGTGCCAGCAGTCAATCGGGGGGGTCTAACTATGGCTACACCTTC.

This clone was recorded only once. J is TRBJ1-1 and V is TRBV5-1; D unclear. Trimming stripped 4 bases from V and 0 bases from J, with 7 bases between. The CDR3 covers 13 residues. CDR1 is SGHRS and CDR2 is YFSETQ in the germline V gene. CDR3 coding DNA: TGCGCCAGCAGCCGGGCCCTGAACACTGAAGCTTTCTTT. The encoded protein is CASSRALNTEAFF.

The chain employs TRBV27 and TRBJ1-5; 8 bases match TRBD1. CDR1 and CDR2 (germline): MNHEY, SMNVEV (reference sequence). This CDR3 has 16 amino acids. The trim removed 5 bases at V and 2 bases at J, leaving 8 bases unmatched. CDR3 region: CASSARTGIGNQPQHF. CDR3 sequence (DNA): TGTGCCAGCAGTGCCAGGACAGGGATTGGCAATCAGCCCCAGCATTTT.

V and J are TRBV5-1 and TRBJ2-7; tentative D call: TRBD1 (6 bases). The CDR3 is made up of 16 amino acids. Germline-derived CDR1 and CDR2 are SGHRS and YFSETQ. V dropped 3 bases and J dropped 2 bases, with 18 bases sitting between them. CDR3 in DNA: TGCGCCAGCAGCTCATTACAGGGTATCAGGACCTACGAGCAGTACTTC. It is translated as CASSSLQGIRTYEQYF. Full variable domain (rest looked up from reference TRBV5-1 and TRBJ2-7): KAGVTQTPRYLIKTRGQQVTLSCSPISGHRSVSWYQQTPGQGLQFLFEYFSETQRNKGNFPGRFSGRQFSNSRSEMNVSTLELGDSALYLCASSSLQGIRTYEQYFGPGTRLTVT.

This clone was found a few times. J is TRBJ1-2 and V is TRBV15; tentatively, D is TRBD1 (5 bases). The V end lost 0 bases, the J end lost 7 bases, and 12 bases lay between the germline ends. Germline CDR1 reads LNHNV; CDR2 reads YYDKDF (reference sequence). The CDR3 runs 14 residues. The chain's CDR3 is CATSRDRGPSGYTF. CDR3 DNA: TGTGCCACCAGCAGAGACCGGGGCCCGAGTGGCTACACCTTC. Drawing the rest from reference TRBV15 and TRBJ1-2, the complete variable domain is DAMVIQNPRYQVTQFGKPVTLSCSQTLNHNVMYWYQQKSSQAPKLLFHYYDKDFNNEADTPDNFQSRRPNTSFCFLDIRSPGLGDTAMYLCATSRDRGPSGYTFGSGTRLTVV.

The V gene is TRBV5-1, the J gene TRBJ2-3; TRBD2 might be the D (6 bases). Looked up from germline, CDR1 is SGHRS and CDR2 is YFSETQ. Between the trimmed V and J ends, which lost 4 bases and 1 base, there was a span of 13 bases. This CDR3 is 15 amino acids long. DNA for the CDR3: TGCGCCAGCAGCCCCGGGGTAGCGGGCACAGATACGCAGTATTTT. It specifies CASSPGVAGTDTQYF.

The chain uses TRBV6-6 and TRBJ1-2; tentatively, D is TRBD1 (5 bases). Deletions cut 5 bases from V and 2 bases from J, with 12 bases between. Germline assignment: CDR1 MNHNY and CDR2 SVGAGI (reference sequence). The CDR3 runs to 14 residues. The CDR3 bases are TGTGCCAGCAGTCGCGGGGGGGAGAACTATGGCTACACCTTC. Translation gives CASSRGGENYGYTF.

The CDR3 region is CASSPIFGREALNEQFF. The CDR3 nucleotides are TGTGCCAGCAGCCCTATCTTTGGGCGGGAGGCACTCAATGAGCAGTTCTTC. The chain is built from TRBV11-2 and TRBJ2-1; TRBD2 matches at 8 bases. The J segment lost 6 bases and the V segment lost 5 bases, leaving 15 bases of the junction unmatched. The CDR3 covers 17 residues. Germline V gene sequence: CDR1 SGHAT, CDR2 FQNNGV.